Following are 8 T cell receptor beta chains from one sample sequenced in a study of blood T cell repertoires in COVID-19. Libraries were prepared by immunoSEQ multiplex PCR; TCRdb keeps only in-frame clonotypes and omits some of them. There are under 95,000 clones in the sample; about 83% occur only once, and roughly 2.1% lies in the top ten. The sequenced material came from peripheral blood. These receptors were obtained from a woman in her seventies with acute or convalescent COVID-19.

The rearrangement uses TRBV7-8 and TRBJ1-2; possibly TRBD1 for D (6 bases). The CDR3 is 13 residues long. Trimming cost V 4 bases and J 4 bases, with 10 bases left between them. The V gene's germline CDR1 is SGHVS and CDR2 FQNEAQ. The CDR3 region has the DNA TGTGCCAGCAGCTCGGGGGGGGCCTATGGCTACACCTTC. The encoded protein is CASSSGGAYGYTF.

The J gene is TRBJ1-3, the V gene TRBV6-1, with TRBD1 matching over 7 bases. This CDR3 spans 15 amino acids. Looked up from germline, CDR1 is MNHNS and CDR2 is SASEGT. The trim removed 2 bases at V and 0 bases at J, leaving 1 base unmatched. CDR3 bases: TGTGCCAGCAGTGAACAGGGGGGCTCTGGAAACACCATATATTTT. Translated, it gives CASSEQGGSGNTIYF.

The V and J genes are TRBV14 and TRBJ2-4; no clear D gene. Trimming stripped 3 bases from V and 1 base from J, with 10 bases between. This CDR3 is 15 amino acids long. Germline V gene data show CDR1 as SGHDN and CDR2 as FVKESK. The CDR3 is CASSHLDTAKNIQYF. CDR3 DNA: TGTGCCAGCAGCCACCTTGACACGGCCAAAAACATTCAGTACTTC.

The rearrangement joins TRBV5-1 to TRBJ2-3; D is possibly TRBD1 (5 bases). Germline values: CDR1 SGHRS, CDR2 YFSETQ. This CDR3 contains 14 residues. Trimming removed 7 bases at V and 0 bases at J, with 12 bases between. The DNA of the CDR3 is TGCGCCAGCCGATGGGCAGGGAGCACAGATACGCAGTATTTT. It translates to CASRWAGSTDTQYF. The full variable domain, rest sourced from reference TRBV5-1 and TRBJ2-3, is KAGVTQTPRYLIKTRGQQVTLSCSPISGHRSVSWYQQTPGQGLQFLFEYFSETQRNKGNFPGRFSGRQFSNSRSEMNVSTLELGDSALYLCASRWAGSTDTQYFGPGTRLTVL.

The chain is built from TRBV6-2 or TRBV6-3 and TRBJ1-1; D gene ambiguous. Per the germline V gene, CDR1 is MNHEY and CDR2 is SVGEGT. V was pared by 2 bases and J by 6 bases, with 13 bases between. The CDR3 is 14 residues long. CDR3 nucleotides: TGTGCCAGCAGTTACCCCGGTATCAACGCTGAAGCTTTCTTT. Amino acid sequence: CASSYPGINAEAFF.

The V and J genes are TRBV6-2 or TRBV6-3 and TRBJ2-7; perhaps TRBD2 as D (7 bases). Germline V gene sequence: CDR1 MNHEY, CDR2 SVGEGT. This CDR3 is built from 15 residues. Deletions cut 7 bases from V and 3 bases from J, with 19 bases between. CDR3 DNA: TGTGCCAGCATCCCGGCGGGGGCCCCGAACTACGAGCAGTACTTC. Translating it yields CASIPAGAPNYEQYF.

The gene calls are TRBV2 and TRBJ1-2, with TRBD1 identical over 10 bases. CDR3 length equals 13 residues. After removal of 5 bases from V and 6 bases from J, the junction contained 3 bases not matched to a gene. The germline V gene encodes CDR1 SNHLY and CDR2 FYNNEI. The CDR3 protein is CASSRQGADGYTF. CDR3 DNA sequence: TGTGCCAGCAGTCGACAGGGGGCGGATGGCTACACCTTC. Drawing the rest from reference TRBV2 and TRBJ1-2, the complete variable domain is EPEVTQTPSHQVTQMGQEVILRCVPISNHLYFYWYRQILGQKVEFLVSFYNNEISEKSEIFDDQFSVERPDGSNFTLKIRSTKLEDSAMYFCASSRQGADGYTFGSGTRLTVV.

This chain links TRBV28 with TRBJ1-2, with TRBD1 matching 9 bases. CDR1 and CDR2 (germline): MDHEN, SYDVKM. Trimming took 3 bases from V and 4 from J; bases not matched to a gene: 6. This CDR3 contains 15 residues. Here the CDR3 DNA reads TGTGCCAGCAGTTTGCTGGGACAGGGTGCCTATGGCTACACCTTC. Translating it yields CASSLLGQGAYGYTF.